The clone carrying this T cell receptor beta chain came up a few times. Per the germline V gene, CDR1 is SGHRS and CDR2 is YFSETQ. V trimming: 4 bases; J trimming: 1 base; junction bases outside the gene matches: 11. This CDR3 region has 19 residues. This sample is drawn from a study of identical twins. TCRdb used MiXCR to reprocess the 5' RACE reads, holding one entry per CDR3 protein. Of around 490,000 distinct CDR3 sequences in the sample, around 24% were seen once. These same records also appear under a second study, on yellow fever vaccine responses in identical twins.

The receptor comes from a woman under 30 in good health. The V and J genes are TRBV5-1 and TRBJ2-6; TRBD2 matches 10 bases. Sequenced: CD4+ T cells sorted from blood. The CDR3 DNA reads TGCGCCAGCAGCCCCTCAGGAGCGGGAGGGCCTTCTGGGGCCAACGTCCTGACTTTC. It yields the protein CASSPSGAGGPSGANVLTF. The full variable domain, in which reference TRBV5-1 and TRBJ2-6 provide the parts outside the CDR3, is KAGVTQTPRYLIKTRGQQVTLSCSPISGHRSVSWYQQTPGQGLQFLFEYFSETQRNKGNFPGRFSGRQFSNSRSEMNVSTLELGDSALYLCASSPSGAGGPSGANVLTFGAGSRLTVL.